The 32 T cell receptor beta chains presented below share a single source sample, sequenced in a study of intratumoral heterogeneity in liver cancer. Tumour samples came from separate, distinct regions of the hepatocellular carcinoma nodule. TCRdb's copy holds only in-frame clones and misses some; the assay was immunoSEQ multiplex PCR. The sample records about 6,200 clones, 60% to 75% being singletons. The specimen was tumor tissue, collected before any cancer treatment. The receptors shown here come from a woman between 65 and 79 years old with hepatocellular carcinoma.

V gene TRBV9 combines with J gene TRBJ2-3; D is unclear. Germline V gene data show CDR1 as SGDLS and CDR2 as YYNGEE. Trimming stripped 3 bases from V and 2 bases from J, with 1 base between. CDR3 size: 11 residues. The CDR3 protein is CASSATDTQYF. As DNA, the CDR3 is TGTGCCAGCAGCGCCACAGATACGCAGTATTTT.

V gene TRBV9 combines with J gene TRBJ2-1, with D tentatively TRBD2 (6 bases). Trimming took 1 base from V and 6 from J, leaving 20 bases between them. Germline CDR1 reads SGDLS; CDR2 reads YYNGEE. The CDR3 consists of 17 residues. Written as DNA, the CDR3 is TGTGCCAGCAGCGTAACTTCGAGGACTACGGGCTCCAATGAGCAGTTCTTC. This gives the protein CASSVTSRTTGSNEQFF.

This clone came up once. This chain links TRBV7-9 with TRBJ2-7; TRBD1 matches 7 bases. Germline CDR1 is SEHNR and CDR2 is FQNEAQ (reference sequence). The V segment lost 6 bases and the J segment 1 base; nucleotides outside the gene matches: 3. This CDR3 comprises 13 residues. CDR3 in DNA: TGTGCCAGCAGTACAGGGGCGTCCTACGAGCAGTACTTC. Translated: CASSTGASYEQYF. Full variable domain (outside the CDR3, taken from reference TRBV7-9 and TRBJ2-7): DTGVSQNPRHKITKRGQNVTFRCDPISEHNRLYWYRQTLGQGPEFLTYFQNEAQLEKSRLLSDRFSAERPKGSFSTLEIQRTEQGDSAMYLCASSTGASYEQYFGPGTRLTVT.

The chain combines TRBV2 with TRBJ1-6; D is unclear. There are 13 residues in the CDR3. The ends were cut back, 5 bases at V and 6 bases at J, with 8 bases in the middle. Germline CDR1 is SNHLY and CDR2 is FYNNEI. The chain's CDR3 is CASSPLANSPLHF. For the CDR3, the DNA is TGTGCCAGCAGTCCGCTAGCTAATTCACCCCTCCACTTT.

The V and J genes are TRBV27 and TRBJ1-2; no reliable D call. V was clipped by 8 bases and J by 4 bases, with 20 bases between them. Germline CDR1 MNHEY, CDR2 SMNVEV (reference sequence). This CDR3 contains 15 residues. The CDR3 loop is CASFPGPTDFYGYTF. DNA for the CDR3: TGTGCCAGCTTTCCCGGCCCAACGGACTTCTATGGCTACACCTTC.

Here the CDR3 DNA reads TGTGCCAGCAGTTCAGACAGGGGGTCTGTCGGGGAAAAACTGTTTTTT. As protein: CASSSDRGSVGEKLFF. The V gene is TRBV28, the J gene TRBJ1-4, with 9 bases that match TRBD1. The germline CDR1 and CDR2 sequences are MDHEN and SYDVKM. The trim removed 4 bases at V and 8 bases at J, leaving 11 bases unmatched. The length of the CDR3 is 16 residues.

This chain connects TRBV5-1 to TRBJ2-2; D is possibly TRBD2 (6 bases). V lost 1 base, J lost 4 bases, and 14 bases lay in between. Germline CDR1 is SGHRS and CDR2 is YFSETQ. This CDR3 has 16 amino acids. The CDR3: CASSLRLEEGTGELFF. Written as DNA, the CDR3 is TGCGCCAGCAGCTTGCGTCTGGAGGAGGGCACCGGGGAGCTGTTTTTT.

V usage is TRBV4-1 and J usage is TRBJ2-7; D unresolved. Germline CDR1 is MGHRA and CDR2 is YSYEKL. The CDR3 extends over 13 amino acids. V dropped 4 bases and J dropped 0 bases, with 7 bases sitting between them. This chain's CDR3 is CASSPTLSYEQYF. The DNA for the CDR3 is TGCGCCAGCAGCCCGACCCTCTCCTACGAGCAGTACTTC.

V usage is TRBV28 and J usage is TRBJ2-2; D may be TRBD1 (6 bases). CDR3 length: 15 amino acids. The germline V gene encodes CDR1 MDHEN and CDR2 SYDVKM. The V end lost 4 bases, the J end lost 0 bases, and 9 bases lay between the germline ends. The CDR3 is CASSSDSTNTGELFF. The CDR3 DNA reads as TGTGCCAGCAGTTCGGACAGTACGAACACCGGGGAGCTGTTTTTT.

This clone was found a few times. This rearrangement joins TRBV5-1 to TRBJ2-3; 7 bases fit TRBD2. The CDR3 is 13 residues long. Germline V lookup: CDR1 SGHRS, CDR2 YFSETQ. The ends lost 5 bases at V and 3 bases at J; junction bases unmatched: 3. The CDR3 protein is CASSSGHTDTQYF. In nucleotides, the CDR3 is TGCGCCAGCAGTAGCGGGCATACAGATACGCAGTATTTT. The full variable domain, completed using reference TRBV5-1 and TRBJ2-3, is KAGVTQTPRYLIKTRGQQVTLSCSPISGHRSVSWYQQTPGQGLQFLFEYFSETQRNKGNFPGRFSGRQFSNSRSEMNVSTLELGDSALYLCASSSGHTDTQYFGPGTRLTVL.

This rearrangement joins TRBV28 to TRBJ2-1, with 10 bases aligning to TRBD2. CDR3 length: 18 amino acids. CDR1 and CDR2 from the germline V gene are MDHEN and SYDVKM. V lost 6 bases and J lost 3; bases outside the gene matches: 14. The CDR3, as DNA: TGTGCCAGCAGCCCCTTAGGGAGCGGGAGGGTAGACTACAATGAGCAGTTCTTC. Translating it yields CASSPLGSGRVDYNEQFF. The entire variable domain, with the rest obtained from reference TRBV28 and TRBJ2-1, is as follows: DVKVTQSSRYLVKRTGEKVFLECVQDMDHENMFWYRQDPGLGLRLIYFSYDVKMKEKGDIPEGYSVSREKKERFSLILESASTNQTSMYLCASSPLGSGRVDYNEQFFGPGTRLTVL.

This clone was detected only a few times. The chain recombines TRBV30 with TRBJ2-7; D ambiguous. V lost 2 bases to trimming and J lost 0 bases, with 5 bases between them. The CDR3 spans 12 residues. The germline V gene encodes CDR1 GTSNPN and CDR2 SVGIG (reference sequence). The CDR3 DNA reads TGTGCCTGGAGTCCTAGCTCCTACGAGCAGTACTTC. It specifies CAWSPSSYEQYF.

J is TRBJ2-1 and V is TRBV5-4; the D gene is possibly TRBD1 (5 bases). The CDR3 runs 13 residues. V was trimmed by 5 bases and J by 9 bases, leaving 15 bases between them. Germline V gives CDR1 SGHNT, CDR2 YYREEE (reference sequence). This chain's CDR3 is CASRTELQGEQFF. The CDR3 DNA is TGTGCCAGCAGGACAGAACTCCAAGGTGAGCAGTTCTTC.

This chain uses TRBV11-1 with TRBJ2-7; D gene uncertain. V gave up 1 base and J gave up 13 bases, with 11 bases separating them. CDR3 length: 11 amino acids. The germline gives CDR1 SGHAT, CDR2 FQDESV (reference sequence). The chain's CDR3 is CASSLDRKLYF. CDR3 sequence (DNA): TGTGCCAGCAGCTTAGACCGAAAGCTCTACTTC.

This clone was observed a handful of times. V and J are TRBV30 and TRBJ2-7; D remains ambiguous. The CDR3 loop spans 12 amino acids. Germline loops: CDR1 GTSNPN, CDR2 SVGIG (reference sequence). V was cut by 5 bases and J by 3 bases, with 11 bases left in between. CDR3 nucleotide sequence: TGTGCCTGGGGTACTAACCTCTACGAGCAGTACTTC. It codes for CAWGTNLYEQYF.

This clone is hyperexpanded. The rearrangement links TRBV4-1 to TRBJ2-7, with 7 bases matching TRBD2. J lost 3 bases, V lost 4 bases, and 9 bases had no gene match. Per the germline V gene, CDR1 is MGHRA and CDR2 is YSYEKL. This CDR3 has 15 residues. The CDR3 sequence: CASSLAYGGDYEQYF. The CDR3 region has the DNA TGCGCCAGCAGCCTGGCGTATGGGGGGGACTACGAGCAGTACTTC.

The rearrangement uses TRBV27 and TRBJ2-3, with D uncertain. V shed 3 bases and J shed 4 bases, with 17 bases lying between them. The CDR3 has 16 amino acids. Germline CDR1 MNHEY, CDR2 SMNVEV (reference sequence). CDR3 coding DNA: TGTGCCAGCAGTTTTTTGGACCCCGGGTACCCAGATACGCAGTATTTT. It translates to CASSFLDPGYPDTQYF.

Sample share makes this clone medium-sized. This chain connects TRBV19 to TRBJ1-2; perhaps TRBD1 as D (5 bases). The CDR3 contains 12 residues. CDR1 is LNHDA and CDR2 is SQIVND in the germline V gene (reference sequence). Deletions cut 10 bases from V and 3 bases from J, with 12 bases between. CDR3 sequence: CATTGLHYGYTF. The CDR3 region has the DNA TGTGCCACCACGGGACTCCACTATGGCTACACCTTC.

By its share, this clone is large (0.1 to 1%). V gene TRBV19 combines with J gene TRBJ2-7, with 11 bases lining up with TRBD2. With V trimmed by 3 bases and J by 4 bases, 8 bases remained unmatched. Germline values: CDR1 LNHDA, CDR2 SQIVND (reference sequence). The CDR3 runs to 16 residues. The CDR3 here is CASSIVVTSGSYEQYF. CDR3 DNA sequence: TGTGCCAGTAGTATCGTGGTTACTAGCGGGAGTTACGAGCAGTACTTC.

The chain carries TRBV4-1 and TRBJ2-1; 9 nucleotides line up with TRBD2. This CDR3 is built from 16 residues. Per germline, CDR1 MGHRA and CDR2 YSYEKL. V lost 1 base, J lost 10 bases, and 11 bases stayed unmatched. The CDR3 spells CASSQVIAGGVREQFF. The DNA for the CDR3 is TGCGCCAGCAGCCAAGTTATTGCGGGAGGGGTAAGAGAGCAGTTCTTC.

The V gene is TRBV14, the J gene TRBJ2-4; unclear D gene. V gave up 0 bases and J gave up 7 bases, with 13 bases separating them. CDR3 length equals 15 residues. The germline V gene encodes CDR1 SGHDN and CDR2 FVKESK. The CDR3 DNA is TGTGCCAGCAGCCAAGAGGGTACATTGCGGAACATTCAGTACTTC. It yields the protein CASSQEGTLRNIQYF. The variable domain in full, completed from reference TRBV14 and TRBJ2-4, reads EAGVTQFPSHSVIEKGQTVTLRCDPISGHDNLYWYRRVMGKEIKFLLHFVKESKQDESGMPNNRFLAERTGGTYSTLKVQPAELEDSGVYFCASSQEGTLRNIQYFGAGTRLSVL.

V usage is TRBV6-1 and J usage is TRBJ1-2; D remains unclear. The V end was cut by 1 base, the J end by 7 bases, with 13 bases between. The CDR3 spans 14 residues. The germline gives CDR1 MNHNS, CDR2 SASEGT. The chain's CDR3 is CASSEEGSFGGYTF. The CDR3 DNA is TGTGCCAGCAGTGAAGAAGGGTCTTTCGGTGGCTACACCTTC.

A single count supports this clone. The chain is built from TRBV2 and TRBJ1-1, with a possible D match to TRBD1 (6 bases). Per the germline V gene, CDR1 is SNHLY and CDR2 is FYNNEI. The V end lost 6 bases, the J end lost 1 base, and 15 bases lay between the germline ends. The CDR3 length is 15 residues. The CDR3 DNA reads TGTGCCAGCAGAGCTCTACAGGGCCGGAACACTGAAGCTTTCTTT. This sequence encodes CASRALQGRNTEAFF. Based on the CDR3 plus reference TRBV2 and TRBJ1-1, the full variable domain is EPEVTQTPSHQVTQMGQEVILRCVPISNHLYFYWYRQILGQKVEFLVSFYNNEISEKSEIFDDQFSVERPDGSNFTLKIRSTKLEDSAMYFCASRALQGRNTEAFFGQGTRLTVV.

The V and J genes are TRBV5-1 and TRBJ2-2; D may match TRBD1 or TRBD2 (5 bases each). V shed 0 bases and J shed 0 bases, with 9 bases lying between them. CDR3 size: 16 residues. Per the germline V gene, CDR1 is SGHRS and CDR2 is YFSETQ. CDR3 sequence: CASSLVLGANTGELFF. In nucleotides, the CDR3 is TGCGCCAGCAGCTTGGTTTTGGGGGCGAACACCGGGGAGCTGTTTTTT.

This chain links TRBV3-1 (or the pseudogene TRBV3-2) with TRBJ1-5; possible D gene TRBD1, 6 bases. Trimming removed 4 bases at V and 0 bases at J, with 10 bases between. The length of the CDR3 is 15 residues. CDR1 LGHDT and CDR2 YNNKEL come from the germline V gene (reference sequence). The CDR3 nucleotides read TGTGCCAGCAGCCCAGACAGGTATAGCAATCAGCCCCAGCATTTT. Amino acid sequence: CASSPDRYSNQPQHF.

The V gene is TRBV11-1, the J gene TRBJ2-2, with 11 bases identical to TRBD2. The germline CDR1 and CDR2 sequences are SGHAT and FQDESV (reference sequence). CDR3 length: 16 residues. V trimming: 7 bases; J trimming: 4 bases; junction bases outside the gene matches: 8. CDR3 nucleotides: TGTGCCAGCACCGGGGGGACTAGCGGCATCACCGGGGAGCTGTTTTTT. The encoded protein is CASTGGTSGITGELFF.

The chain uses TRBV7-3 and TRBJ1-1; no reliable D call. The germline CDR1 and CDR2 sequences are SGHTA and FQGTGA. Trimming cost V 5 bases and J 3 bases, with 10 bases left between them. The CDR3 spans 13 residues. CDR3 amino acids: CASSLRTDTEAFF. CDR3 sequence (DNA): TGTGCCAGCAGCCTTCGGACTGACACTGAAGCTTTCTTT.

The chain joins TRBV10-1 to TRBJ2-5; perhaps TRBD1 as D (6 bases). Per germline, CDR1 WNHNN and CDR2 SYGVQD (reference sequence). The V end lost 0 bases, the J end lost 7 bases, and 15 bases lay between the germline ends. This CDR3 has 15 amino acids. CDR3 region: CASSESKGGVGTQYF. CDR3 bases: TGCGCCAGCAGTGAGTCGAAAGGGGGAGTTGGGACCCAGTACTTC.

This chain joins TRBV5-1 and TRBJ2-3; TRBD1 might be the D (6 bases). Germline V CDR1 and CDR2: SGHRS, YFSETQ. The CDR3 covers 14 residues. Trimming took off 1 base at V and 4 bases at J, with 10 bases between the two ends. The CDR3 region has the DNA TGCGCCAGCAGCTTGCGACAGGTCGCAGATACGCAGTATTTT. This encodes CASSLRQVADTQYF.

J is TRBJ1-2 and V is TRBV30; D is perhaps TRBD1 (5 bases). The germline V gene has CDR1 GTSNPN and CDR2 SVGIG (reference sequence). This CDR3 has 13 amino acids. The V end lost 8 bases, the J end lost 4 bases, and 17 bases lay between the germline ends. The CDR3 bases are TGTGCCGGGGCCCAGGGTGAGATCTATGGCTACACCTTC. It is translated as CAGAQGEIYGYTF.

With respect to this clone: A junction end diverges from the germline sequence, so it may reflect a read error. This chain connects TRBV25-1 to TRBJ2-3; D gene ambiguous. Germline assignment: CDR1 MGHDK and CDR2 SYGVNS. This CDR3 contains 11 residues. The CDR3 DNA reads TGTGCCATCAGTTGGGGAGATACGCAGTATTTT. This encodes CAISWGDTQYF.

The genes are TRBV29-1 and TRBJ2-4; weak D call: TRBD2 (5 bases). V lost 4 bases and J 1 base, leaving 11 bases between the germline ends. Germline-derived CDR1 and CDR2 are SQVTM and ANQGSEA. This CDR3 is 14 amino acids long. The CDR3 sequence: CSVAGGGAKNIQYF. CDR3 nucleotide sequence: TGCAGCGTTGCTGGAGGCGGGGCCAAAAACATTCAGTACTTC.